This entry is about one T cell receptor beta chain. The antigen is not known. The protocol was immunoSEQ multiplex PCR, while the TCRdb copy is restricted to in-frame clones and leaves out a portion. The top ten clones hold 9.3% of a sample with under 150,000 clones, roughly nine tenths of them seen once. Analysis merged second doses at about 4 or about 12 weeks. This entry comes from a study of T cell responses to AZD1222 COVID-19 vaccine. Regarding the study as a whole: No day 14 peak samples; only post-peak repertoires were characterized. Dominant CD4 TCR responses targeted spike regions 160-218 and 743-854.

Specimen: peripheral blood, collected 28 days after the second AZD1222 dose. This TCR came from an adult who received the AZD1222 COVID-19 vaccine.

CDR3 sequence (DNA): TGCACCACCACGTACATGGGAAACATTCAGTACTTC. Translated: CTTTYMGNIQYF. The chain joins TRBV1 to TRBJ2-4. TRBV1 counts as a pseudogene. This CDR3 is built from 12 residues.